These 27 T cell receptor beta chains were sequenced from one sample in a study of blood T cell repertoires in COVID-19 (dated by TCRdb to the early 2020s). The library was prepared using the immunoSEQ multiplex PCR assay. In its TCRdb copy, this immuneACCESS table keeps in-frame sequences only and misses some clones. Where compared with another copy, unresolved V genes explain less than half of these, and the others have no known cause. The sample table lists 250,000 or so clones, approximately 82% of them with a count of one. The ten largest clones take up roughly 1.9% of the sample. The sequencing input was peripheral blood. Source of these receptors: a man aged 25 to 40 who had recovered from COVID-19.

The rearrangement links TRBV10-1 to TRBJ1-1; D is unresolved. Per the germline V gene, CDR1 is WNHNN and CDR2 is SYGVQD (reference sequence). The CDR3 has 17 residues. V dropped 2 bases and J dropped 8 bases, with 24 bases sitting between them. DNA for the CDR3: TGCGCCAGCAGTGAGATCGAGGGAATAGAGGGTCGAAACGAAGCTTTCTTT. Residues: CASSEIEGIEGRNEAFF.

V and J are TRBV18 and TRBJ1-5; TRBD1 matches at 7 bases. The ends lost 8 bases at V and 5 bases at J; junction bases unmatched: 6. The germline CDR1 and CDR2 sequences are KGHSH and LQKENI. The CDR3 length is 13 residues. CDR3 sequence: CASQGTGDQPQHF. In DNA, the CDR3 is TGTGCCAGCCAAGGTACAGGGGATCAGCCCCAGCATTTT.

V and J are TRBV25-1 and TRBJ2-7; perhaps TRBD1 as D (6 bases). CDR1 and CDR2 (germline): MGHDK, SYGVNS. This CDR3 contains 11 residues. Deletions cut 8 bases from V and 6 bases from J, with 11 bases between. This chain's CDR3 is CASGQFFEQYF. In DNA, the CDR3 is TGTGCCAGCGGACAGTTCTTCGAGCAGTACTTC.

The rearrangement joins TRBV12-3 or TRBV12-4 to TRBJ2-3; D is unclear. The CDR3 contains 12 residues. The V gene lost 4 bases and the J gene lost 4 bases, with 6 bases spanning the gap. The CDR3 DNA reads as TGTGCCAGCAGTTATCTAGCAGATACGCAGTATTTT. This encodes CASSYLADTQYF.

This clone has just a few counts. The V call is TRBV5-4, the J call TRBJ1-6; 9 positions match TRBD1. V dropped 4 bases and J dropped 8; count of bases not matched to a gene: 7. The CDR3 sequence is 15 residues long. Looked up from germline, CDR1 is SGHNT and CDR2 is YYREEE (reference sequence). CDR3 amino acids: CASSAGQGQYSPLHF. The CDR3 DNA is TGTGCCAGCAGCGCCGGACAGGGGCAGTATTCACCCCTCCACTTT.

For the CDR3, the DNA is TGTGCCACCAGCACCGGGACTTTGGAGACAGATACGCAGTATTTT. Translation: CATSTGTLETDTQYF. This chain uses TRBV15 with TRBJ2-3, with D perhaps matching TRBD2 (6 bases). Trimming removed 4 bases from V and 3 bases from J, with 14 bases in between. The germline CDR1 and CDR2 sequences are LNHNV and YYDKDF (reference sequence). This CDR3 contains 15 residues.

The chain couples TRBV7-9 to TRBJ2-3; 7 positions agree with TRBD2. The CDR3 extends over 14 amino acids. J was trimmed by 2 bases and V by 4 bases; bases with no gene match: 3. From germline, CDR1 is SEHNR and CDR2 FQNEAQ (reference sequence). The CDR3 coding sequence is TGTGCCAGCAGCTGGGGAGGGATCACAGATACGCAGTATTTT. Translated, it gives CASSWGGITDTQYF.

The chain has TRBV9 and TRBJ2-1; 8 bases agree with TRBD2. Trimming cost V 0 bases and J 5 bases; bases outside gene matches: 4. CDR3 length: 15 amino acids. Germline loops: CDR1 SGDLS, CDR2 YYNGEE. The CDR3 is CASSVELRGDNEQFF. In nucleotides, the CDR3 is TGTGCCAGCAGCGTAGAGTTGCGGGGGGACAATGAGCAGTTCTTC.

V and J are TRBV6-5 and TRBJ2-1; possible D gene TRBD1, 6 bases. The V and J ends lost 6 bases and 4 bases respectively, with 13 bases between them. The CDR3 totals 14 residues. Germline assignment: CDR1 MNHEY and CDR2 SVGAGI. The CDR3 coding sequence is TGTGCCAGCAGAATGGACAGATTTTACAATGAGCAGTTCTTC. The encoded protein is CASRMDRFYNEQFF.

This chain connects TRBV6-1 to TRBJ2-7; D possibly corresponds to TRBD1 (5 bases). V gave up 3 bases and J gave up 2 bases, with 5 bases separating them. This CDR3 has 12 amino acids. CDR1 MNHNS and CDR2 SASEGT come from the germline V gene. The CDR3 here is CASSETAYEQYV. CDR3 bases: TGTGCCAGCAGTGAGACAGCCTACGAGCAGTACGTC.

The chain has TRBV5-5 and TRBJ2-5; tentative D call: TRBD1 (6 bases). CDR3 size: 15 residues. The germline CDR1 and CDR2 sequences are SGHKS and YYEKEE (reference sequence). V shed 2 bases and J shed 5 bases, with 16 bases lying between them. CDR3 amino acids: CASSFPQGGQETQYF. The CDR3 bases are TGTGCCAGCAGCTTCCCACAGGGTGGGCAGGAGACCCAGTACTTC.

The DNA for the CDR3 is TGTGCCAGCAGCTTAGATGGTCCGGCCCTCCACTTT. This translates into CASSLDGPALHF. This chain connects TRBV7-9 to TRBJ1-6; D uncertain. V lost 1 base to trimming and J lost 14 bases, with 9 bases between them. The CDR3 covers 12 residues. Germline V CDR1 and CDR2: SEHNR, FQNEAQ (reference sequence).

The J gene is TRBJ1-1, the V gene TRBV7-8, with 7 bases fitting TRBD1. This CDR3 is 14 amino acids long. From germline, CDR1 is SGHVS and CDR2 FQNEAQ. Germline trimming cut 5 bases from V and 7 bases from J; bases unmatched to any gene: 10. The CDR3 DNA follows: TGTGCCAGCAGCCAGGGACAGCCTATAGTTGAAGCTTTCTTT. Amino acid sequence: CASSQGQPIVEAFF.

V is TRBV5-6 and J is TRBJ1-6; 9 nucleotides align to TRBD1. The CDR3 loop spans 15 amino acids. Trimming took 2 bases from V and 10 from J; bases not matched to a gene: 7. From germline, CDR1 is SGHDT and CDR2 YYEEEE. Here the CDR3 reads CASSLLQGANSPLHF. The CDR3 nucleotides read TGTGCCAGCAGCTTACTACAGGGGGCAAACTCACCCCTCCACTTT.

The chain has TRBV4-1 and TRBJ1-6; tentative D call: TRBD1 (6 bases). The CDR3 has 16 residues. Deletions cut 0 bases from V and 9 bases from J, with 15 bases between. Germline assignment: CDR1 MGHRA and CDR2 YSYEKL. The CDR3 region is CASSQDSTGLASPLHF. As DNA, the CDR3 is TGCGCCAGCAGCCAAGATTCCACAGGGCTAGCTTCACCCCTCCACTTT.

A few counts support this clone. The J gene is TRBJ1-2, the V gene TRBV28; no clear D. The CDR3 is 15 residues long. In germline, CDR1 is MDHEN, CDR2 SYDVKM. V lost 8 bases and J 2 bases, leaving 18 bases between the germline ends. As DNA, the CDR3 is TGTGCCAGCGTCCGGAGTGGGAGAGGAAACTATGGCTACACCTTC. Translating gives CASVRSGRGNYGYTF.

This clone was picked up a small number of times. A junction end diverges from the germline sequence, so it may reflect a read error. V gene TRBV5-1 combines with J gene TRBJ2-7; D might be TRBD2 (7 bases). Looked up from germline, CDR1 is SGHRS and CDR2 is YFSETQ. The CDR3 spans 12 residues. CDR3 DNA: TGCGCCAGCAGCAGCGGGACACCACTTCGGCACTTC. This codes for CASSSGTPLRHF.

This clone occurred once. The J gene is TRBJ1-2, the V gene TRBV11-3; D call uncertain. The CDR3 is 13 amino acids. The V end was cut by 1 base, the J end by 3 bases, with 6 bases between. Germline assignment: CDR1 SGHNT and CDR2 YENEEA. The CDR3, as DNA: TGTGCCAGCAGCTTAGCTCAGGACTATGGCTACACCTTC. Protein product: CASSLAQDYGYTF.

This clone has only a few counts. This chain connects TRBV10-3 to TRBJ1-6, with 7 nucleotides matching TRBD1. The germline CDR1 and CDR2 sequences are ENHRY and SYGVKD. There are 13 residues in the CDR3. The ends lost 4 bases at V and 12 bases at J; junction bases unmatched: 6. CDR3 nucleotide sequence: TGTGCCATCAGTGGTGGACAGGATGAACCCCTCCACTTT. Protein product: CAISGGQDEPLHF.

V usage is TRBV5-1 and J usage is TRBJ1-2, with 7 bases fitting TRBD1. V shed 1 base and J 8 bases; nucleotides not matched to a gene: 14. The CDR3 runs 16 residues. CDR1 is SGHRS, CDR2 YFSETQ, per germline. The CDR3 loop is CASSLSGQAAGRGYTF. The CDR3 region has the DNA TGCGCCAGCAGCTTGTCAGGACAGGCGGCGGGACGCGGCTACACCTTC.

In the case of this clone: At the DNA level, this CDR3 is encoded by other sequences in the same sample as well. The gene calls are TRBV29-1 and TRBJ2-3; 8 positions match TRBD1. Germline V lookup: CDR1 SQVTM, CDR2 ANQGSEA. There are 13 residues in the CDR3. V lost 6 bases and J lost 1; bases outside the gene matches: 3. CDR3: CSVEGQGTDTQYF. In nucleotides, the CDR3 is TGCAGCGTCGAGGGACAGGGCACAGATACGCAGTATTTT.

This clone was picked up one time. The chain is built from TRBV4-1 and TRBJ1-1, with D possibly matching TRBD1 (5 bases). Deletions cut 3 bases from V and 8 bases from J, with 16 bases between. Looked up from germline, CDR1 is MGHRA and CDR2 is YSYEKL. The CDR3 contains 14 residues. CDR3: CASSHPTRGVEAFF. For the CDR3, the DNA is TGCGCCAGCAGCCACCCCACGCGGGGGGTGGAAGCTTTCTTT.

The chain uses TRBV7-9 and TRBJ1-2; 7 nucleotides match TRBD1. This CDR3 is built from 15 residues. Germline CDR1 is SEHNR and CDR2 is FQNEAQ (reference sequence). V dropped 3 bases and J dropped 7; count of bases not matched to a gene: 11. The CDR3 loop reads CASSFKTGIQGGYTF. As DNA, the CDR3 is TGTGCCAGCAGCTTTAAGACAGGGATCCAAGGTGGCTACACCTTC.

As for this clone: Other DNA sequences from this sample encode an identical CDR3 as well. The chain links TRBV7-2 to TRBJ2-3; no clear D gene. The germline V gene has CDR1 SGHTA and CDR2 FQGNSA. With 1 base removed from V and 2 bases from J, the gap between germline ends came to 7 bases. This CDR3 contains 14 residues. CDR3 sequence reads: CASSLGPVTDTQYF. The DNA for the CDR3 is TGTGCCAGCAGCTTAGGGCCAGTCACAGATACGCAGTATTTT.

The chain is built from TRBV7-8 and TRBJ2-7; no definite D call. With 5 bases removed from V and 0 bases from J, the gap between germline ends came to 11 bases. The CDR3 contains 14 residues. Germline V gives CDR1 SGHVS, CDR2 FQNEAQ. The CDR3 here is CASSPTLSSYEQYF. The CDR3 DNA sequence: TGTGCCAGCAGCCCGACACTCAGCTCCTACGAGCAGTACTTC. Full variable domain (outside the CDR3, taken from reference TRBV7-8 and TRBJ2-7): GAGVSQSPRYKVAKRGQDVALRCDPISGHVSLFWYQQALGQGPEFLTYFQNEAQLDKSGLPSDRFFAERPEGSVSTLKIQRTQQEDSAVYLCASSPTLSSYEQYFGPGTRLTVT.

The chain links TRBV6-5 to TRBJ2-1; TRBD2 matches 9 bases. The V and J ends lost 6 bases and 7 bases, in that order; junction bases with no gene match: 10. Germline assignment: CDR1 MNHEY and CDR2 SVGAGI. The CDR3 is 15 residues long. CDR3 nucleotide sequence: TGTGCCAGCAGAAGGGGAGCGGGGGGCGTAAATGAGCAGTTCTTC. Protein product: CASRRGAGGVNEQFF.

The chain employs TRBV2 and TRBJ1-2, with TRBD1 matching over 9 bases. Germline assignment: CDR1 SNHLY and CDR2 FYNNEI. This CDR3 comprises 12 residues. V lost 10 bases and J lost 7; bases outside the gene matches: 7. CDR3 sequence: CAKKQGALGYTF. DNA for the CDR3: TGTGCCAAAAAACAGGGGGCACTTGGCTACACCTTC. Combining the CDR3 with reference TRBV2 and TRBJ1-2 gives the whole variable domain EPEVTQTPSHQVTQMGQEVILRCVPISNHLYFYWYRQILGQKVEFLVSFYNNEISEKSEIFDDQFSVERPDGSNFTLKIRSTKLEDSAMYFCAKKQGALGYTFGSGTRLTVV.